Below, 23 T cell receptor beta chains from the same sample are listed, as sequenced in a study of blood T cell repertoires in COVID-19 (dated by TCRdb to about 2020). Libraries were made using the immunoSEQ multiplex PCR assay. This is the immuneACCESS table as TCRdb keeps it, with only in-frame sequences that have V and J called. A part of the clones is gone; compared with another copy, unresolved V genes explain less than half, and the rest is unexplained. In this sample the table shows around 99,000 clones, about 87% of which occur a single time. Under 7% of the sample is taken by the ten largest. Sample: peripheral blood. The receptors stem from a woman in her fifties or sixties with acute or convalescent COVID-19.

This chain joins TRBV5-1 and TRBJ1-5; possibly TRBD1 for D (6 bases). V gave up 3 bases and J gave up 4 bases, with 8 bases separating them. Germline loops: CDR1 SGHRS, CDR2 YFSETQ. The CDR3 runs to 13 residues. In nucleotides, the CDR3 is TGCGCCAGCAGCTGGGACATTAATCAGCCCCAGCATTTT. As protein: CASSWDINQPQHF.

There are a few counts of this clone. CDR3 amino acids: CASSPPAGTMNTEAFF. In DNA form, the CDR3 reads TGTGCCAGCTCACCACCGGCGGGTACTATGAACACTGAAGCTTTCTTT. The V gene is TRBV18, the J gene TRBJ1-1; no clear D. This CDR3 region has 16 residues. V gave up 0 bases and J gave up 0 bases, with 11 bases separating them. Germline-derived CDR1 and CDR2 are KGHSH and LQKENI.

The genes are TRBV6-5 and TRBJ2-1; D call uncertain. CDR3 length: 15 amino acids. Between the trimmed V and J ends, which lost 5 bases and 4 bases, there was a span of 15 bases. Germline V gene sequence: CDR1 MNHEY, CDR2 SVGAGI. As DNA, the CDR3 is TGTGCCAGCAGTCCCTCCGGTGCCTTTTACAATGAGCAGTTCTTC. This codes for CASSPSGAFYNEQFF.

This sequence joins TRBV7-2 and TRBJ2-7; the D gene is possibly TRBD1 (5 bases). Germline CDR1 reads SGHTA; CDR2 reads FQGNSA. V was clipped by 2 bases and J by 0 bases, with 11 bases between them. This CDR3 has 15 amino acids. The DNA of the CDR3 is TGTGCCAGCAGCTTAATGCAGGGTACCTCCTACGAGCAGTACTTC. It yields the protein CASSLMQGTSYEQYF.

This chain joins TRBV12-5 and TRBJ2-7, with 8 bases identical to TRBD1. Germline-derived CDR1 and CDR2 are LGHNT and FRNRAP. V lost 6 bases, J lost 3 bases, and 1 base stayed unmatched. This CDR3 spans 12 amino acids. As DNA, the CDR3 is TGTGCTAGTGGACAGGGGGTCTACGAGCAGTACTTC. Its protein is CASGQGVYEQYF.

CDR3 DNA: TGTGCCAGTAGAGGACAGGGAGAGGATGGCTACACCTTC. This encodes CASRGQGEDGYTF. The chain couples TRBV19 to TRBJ1-2, with TRBD1 matching over 8 bases. This CDR3 region has 13 residues. Germline V CDR1 and CDR2: LNHDA, SQIVND (reference sequence). J was trimmed by 6 bases and V by 6 bases; bases with no gene match: 6. The whole variable domain, filled in from reference TRBV19 and TRBJ1-2, reads DGGITQSPKYLFRKEGQNVTLSCEQNLNHDAMYWYRQDPGQGLRLIYYSQIVNDFQKGDIAEGYSVSREKKESFPLTVTSAQKNPTAFYLCASRGQGEDGYTFGSGTRLTVV.

V is TRBV19 and J is TRBJ1-1; tentatively, D is TRBD1 (5 bases). The CDR3 is made up of 15 amino acids. Trimming removed 2 bases from V and 6 bases from J, with 16 bases in between. CDR1 and CDR2 from the germline V gene are LNHDA and SQIVND (reference sequence). CDR3 coding DNA: TGTGCCAGTAGTATAATCGGGCCACGGGGGGCTGAAGCTTTCTTT. Translating gives CASSIIGPRGAEAFF. The variable domain in full, with the rest retrieved from reference TRBV19 and TRBJ1-1, is DGGITQSPKYLFRKEGQNVTLSCEQNLNHDAMYWYRQDPGQGLRLIYYSQIVNDFQKGDIAEGYSVSREKKESFPLTVTSAQKNPTAFYLCASSIIGPRGAEAFFGQGTRLTVV.

The V gene is TRBV15, the J gene TRBJ1-1; D call uncertain. The germline V gene encodes CDR1 LNHNV and CDR2 YYDKDF (reference sequence). Trimming pared 0 bases from V and 8 bases from J, leaving 13 bases between. The CDR3 is made up of 14 amino acids. This CDR3 reads CATSRDQPEQEAFF. Written as DNA, the CDR3 is TGTGCCACCAGCAGAGACCAGCCGGAACAGGAAGCTTTCTTT.

The genes are TRBV6-2 or TRBV6-3 and TRBJ1-5; 10 bases map to TRBD1. The CDR3 runs to 14 residues. Germline assignment: CDR1 MNHEY and CDR2 SVGEGT. V lost 6 bases and J lost 13; bases outside the gene matches: 12. CDR3 region: CASSLSAGTGVQHF. The CDR3 DNA reads TGTGCCAGCAGCTTGTCCGCGGGGACAGGGGTTCAGCATTTT.

The chain is built from TRBV2 and TRBJ1-1; TRBD1 might be the D (6 bases). The CDR3 has 15 amino acids. V was shortened by 1 base and J by 4 bases, with 13 bases between the two germline ends. Germline V gives CDR1 SNHLY, CDR2 FYNNEI. The CDR3 DNA follows: TGTGCCAGCAGTGAAGTGGGGGCCTCCGGCACTGAAGCTTTCTTT. Its protein product is CASSEVGASGTEAFF.

This clone showed up just once. This rearrangement joins TRBV3-1 (or the pseudogene TRBV3-2) to TRBJ2-2; D gene ambiguous. The CDR3 sequence is 15 residues long. The V gene lost 1 base and the J gene lost 5 bases, with 11 bases spanning the gap. The germline V gene has CDR1 LGHDT and CDR2 YNNKEL (reference sequence). In nucleotides, the CDR3 is TGTGCCAGCAGCCAAGGACTCGGGTTTACCGGGGAGCTGTTTTTT. It translates to CASSQGLGFTGELFF.

J is TRBJ2-1 and V is TRBV10-3, with 8 bases fitting TRBD1. The V segment lost 2 bases and the J segment 1 base; nucleotides outside the gene matches: 7. Looked up from germline, CDR1 is ENHRY and CDR2 is SYGVKD. The CDR3 spans 17 residues. The CDR3 sequence: CAISEVAGGLSYNEQFF. The CDR3 region has the DNA TGTGCCATCAGTGAGGTGGCAGGGGGCCTTTCCTACAATGAGCAGTTCTTC.

V gene TRBV30 combines with J gene TRBJ1-2; TRBD1 aligns across 8 bases. This CDR3 contains 13 residues. J was trimmed by 2 bases and V by 8 bases; bases with no gene match: 7. The germline gives CDR1 GTSNPN, CDR2 SVGIG (reference sequence). In nucleotides, the CDR3 is TGTGCCCAGGCGGGACAGGCCAACTATGGCTACACCTTC. Translated: CAQAGQANYGYTF.

The chain is built from TRBV18 and TRBJ2-5, with D maybe TRBD2 (5 bases). The V and J ends lost 4 bases and 3 bases respectively, with 15 bases between them. CDR1 and CDR2 (germline): KGHSH, LQKENI. The CDR3 length is 15 residues. As DNA, the CDR3 is TGTGCCAGCTCACGGAATATCGGGGAGAAAGAGACCCAGTACTTC. Translation gives CASSRNIGEKETQYF.

The CDR3 DNA sequence: TGTGCCAGCAGTGAGCAGGGGCGGGAGACTGAAGCTTTCTTT. It encodes CASSEQGRETEAFF. The gene calls are TRBV2 and TRBJ1-1; D is perhaps TRBD1 (6 bases). The CDR3 loop spans 14 amino acids. V dropped 3 bases and J dropped 5 bases, with 13 bases sitting between them. CDR1 is SNHLY, CDR2 FYNNEI, per germline. Full variable domain (outside the CDR3, taken from reference TRBV2 and TRBJ1-1): EPEVTQTPSHQVTQMGQEVILRCVPISNHLYFYWYRQILGQKVEFLVSFYNNEISEKSEIFDDQFSVERPDGSNFTLKIRSTKLEDSAMYFCASSEQGRETEAFFGQGTRLTVV.

The count of this clone is one. The V gene is TRBV7-9, the J gene TRBJ2-7; D is unclear. The length of the CDR3 is 12 residues. In germline, CDR1 is SEHNR, CDR2 FQNEAQ (reference sequence). Trimming pared 4 bases from V and 6 bases from J, leaving 10 bases between. This chain's CDR3 is CASSYSASEQYF. CDR3 in DNA: TGTGCCAGCAGCTACTCCGCATCCGAGCAGTACTTC.

V gene TRBV18 combines with J gene TRBJ1-5; D unclear. CDR1 is KGHSH, CDR2 LQKENI, per germline. This CDR3 region has 14 residues. Trimming took 2 bases from V and 0 from J, leaving 5 bases between them. CDR3 residues: CASSPNLSNQPQHF. The CDR3 DNA reads TGTGCCAGCTCACCAAATCTTAGCAATCAGCCCCAGCATTTT.

V is TRBV2 and J is TRBJ2-7; D is possibly TRBD2 (6 bases). This CDR3 is built from 13 residues. Trimming took off 7 bases at V and 0 bases at J, with 10 bases between the two ends. Per germline, CDR1 SNHLY and CDR2 FYNNEI. The CDR3 DNA reads TGTGCCAGCATCGACGGGAGCTCCTACGAGCAGTACTTC. Protein product: CASIDGSSYEQYF.

The chain couples TRBV2 to TRBJ2-7; the match to TRBD2 covers 8 bases. V shed 4 bases and J 3 bases; nucleotides not matched to a gene: 5. CDR1 SNHLY and CDR2 FYNNEI come from the germline V gene. The length of the CDR3 is 14 residues. CDR3 amino acids: CASSVEGTSYEQYF. The CDR3 bases are TGTGCCAGCAGTGTAGAAGGGACTAGCTACGAGCAGTACTTC.

The chain uses TRBV19 and TRBJ1-5; 7 bases map to TRBD1. CDR1 and CDR2 (germline): LNHDA, SQIVND (reference sequence). V was clipped by 4 bases and J by 0 bases; unmatched bases: 6. The CDR3 spans 16 residues. CDR3 loop: CASSNLDRDSNQPQHF. In DNA, the CDR3 is TGTGCCAGTAGTAACCTCGACAGGGATAGCAATCAGCCCCAGCATTTT.

The rearrangement uses TRBV2 and TRBJ1-3, with a tentative D call TRBD1 (5 bases). Germline V gene data show CDR1 as SNHLY and CDR2 as FYNNEI. The CDR3 length is 14 residues. The V end was cut by 7 bases, the J end by 1 base, with 11 bases between. Written as DNA, the CDR3 is TGTGCCAGCATGCGGGACTTATCTGGAAACACCATATATTTT. Residues: CASMRDLSGNTIYF.

Notes on this clone: Other DNA sequences in this sample translate to the same CDR3. The chain carries TRBV19 and TRBJ1-2; TRBD1 is a possible D gene (5 bases). Trimming shortened V by 1 base and J by 2 bases, and 8 bases separated the two germline ends. This CDR3 comprises 14 residues. The germline gives CDR1 LNHDA, CDR2 SQIVND (reference sequence). CDR3 residues: CASSIGPGNYGYTF. CDR3 sequence (DNA): TGTGCCAGTAGTATAGGGCCAGGGAACTATGGCTACACCTTC.

The rearrangement joins TRBV28 to TRBJ1-6, with 7 nucleotides matching TRBD1. J was trimmed by 6 bases and V by 8 bases; bases with no gene match: 7. Germline CDR1 and CDR2: MDHEN and SYDVKM. This CDR3 region has 14 residues. The CDR3 sequence is CASASGGINSPLHF. CDR3 DNA: TGTGCCAGCGCTTCAGGGGGGATTAATTCACCCCTCCACTTT.